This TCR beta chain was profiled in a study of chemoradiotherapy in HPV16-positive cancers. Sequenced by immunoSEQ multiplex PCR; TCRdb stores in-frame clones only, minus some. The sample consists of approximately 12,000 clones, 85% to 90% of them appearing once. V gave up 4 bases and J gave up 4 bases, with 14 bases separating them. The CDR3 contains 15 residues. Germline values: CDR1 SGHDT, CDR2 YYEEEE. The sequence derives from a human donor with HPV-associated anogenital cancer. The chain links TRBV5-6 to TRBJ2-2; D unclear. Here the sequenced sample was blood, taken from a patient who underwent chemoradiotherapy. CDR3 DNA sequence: TGTGCCAGCAGCGCCGACCCCCTGGGCACCGGGGAGCTGTTTTTT. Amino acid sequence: CASSADPLGTGELFF.